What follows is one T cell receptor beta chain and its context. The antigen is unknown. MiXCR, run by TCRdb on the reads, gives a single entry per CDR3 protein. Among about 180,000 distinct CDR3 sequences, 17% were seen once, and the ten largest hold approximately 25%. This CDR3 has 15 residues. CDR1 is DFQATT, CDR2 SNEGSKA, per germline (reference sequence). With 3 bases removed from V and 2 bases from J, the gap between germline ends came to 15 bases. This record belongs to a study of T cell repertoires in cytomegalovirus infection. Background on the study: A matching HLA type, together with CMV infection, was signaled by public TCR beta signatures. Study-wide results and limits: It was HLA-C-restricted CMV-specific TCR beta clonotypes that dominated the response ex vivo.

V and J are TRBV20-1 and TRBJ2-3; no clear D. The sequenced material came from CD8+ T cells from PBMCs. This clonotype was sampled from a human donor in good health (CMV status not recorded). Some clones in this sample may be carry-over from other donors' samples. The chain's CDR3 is CSAREWGVNTDTQYF. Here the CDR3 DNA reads TGCAGTGCTAGGGAATGGGGTGTGAACACAGATACGCAGTATTTT.